This T cell receptor (beta chain) was captured in a study of blood T cell repertoires in COVID-19. Study context: Italy, Spain and the United States were the sources of the convalescent and acute COVID-19 samples.

Data came from immunoSEQ multiplex PCR; TCRdb stores just in-frame clones and leaves some out. The sample shows under 200,000 clones, 70% to 90% of them seen only once. This clonotype was obtained from a middle-aged woman in a cohort exposed to, infected with or recovered from COVID-19 (not recorded which). Sequenced material: PBMCs or T cells enriched from blood (not recorded which).

In nucleotides, the CDR3 is TGTGCCAGCAGACCCCAGGGGGGCTATGGCTACACCTTC. It codes for CASRPQGGYGYTF. The rearrangement links TRBV6-5 to TRBJ1-2; 7 positions agree with TRBD1. Germline values: CDR1 MNHEY, CDR2 SVGAGI. V lost 6 bases, J lost 4 bases, and 5 bases stayed unmatched. The CDR3 has 13 residues.